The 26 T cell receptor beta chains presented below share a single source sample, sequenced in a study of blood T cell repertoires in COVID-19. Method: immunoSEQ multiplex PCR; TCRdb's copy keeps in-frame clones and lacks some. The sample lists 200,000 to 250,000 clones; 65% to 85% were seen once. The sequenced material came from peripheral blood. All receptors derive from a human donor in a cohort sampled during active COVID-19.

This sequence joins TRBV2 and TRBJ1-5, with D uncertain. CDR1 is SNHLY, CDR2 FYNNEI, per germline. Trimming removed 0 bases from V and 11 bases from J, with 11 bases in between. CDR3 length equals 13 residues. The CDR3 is CASSEAVGGTQHF. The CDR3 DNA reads TGTGCCAGCAGTGAAGCTGTGGGCGGGACCCAGCATTTT.

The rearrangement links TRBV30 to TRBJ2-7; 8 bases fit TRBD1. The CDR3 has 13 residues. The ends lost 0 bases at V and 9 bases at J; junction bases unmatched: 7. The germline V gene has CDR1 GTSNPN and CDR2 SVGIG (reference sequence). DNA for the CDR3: TGTGCCTGGAGTGTAGGACAGGGTAAAGGGCAGTACTTC. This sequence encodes CAWSVGQGKGQYF.

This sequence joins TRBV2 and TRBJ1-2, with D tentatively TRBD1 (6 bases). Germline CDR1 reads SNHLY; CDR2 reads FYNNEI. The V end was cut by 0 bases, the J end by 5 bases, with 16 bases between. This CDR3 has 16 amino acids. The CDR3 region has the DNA TGTGCCAGCAGTGAAGCGTCTAGTAAAGGGGGATATGGCTACACCTTC. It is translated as CASSEASSKGGYGYTF.

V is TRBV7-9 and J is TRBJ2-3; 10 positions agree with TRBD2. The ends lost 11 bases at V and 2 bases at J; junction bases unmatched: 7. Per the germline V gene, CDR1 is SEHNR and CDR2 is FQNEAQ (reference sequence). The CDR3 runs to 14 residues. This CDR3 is CAGKRGGFTDTQYF. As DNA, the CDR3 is TGTGCCGGCAAGCGGGGGGGCTTCACAGATACGCAGTATTTT.

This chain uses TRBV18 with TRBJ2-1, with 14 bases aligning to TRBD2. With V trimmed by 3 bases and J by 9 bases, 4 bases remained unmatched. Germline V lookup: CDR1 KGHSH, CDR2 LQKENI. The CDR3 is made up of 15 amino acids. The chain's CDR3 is CASSPGLAGAGEQFF. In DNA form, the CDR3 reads TGTGCCAGCTCACCGGGACTAGCGGGGGCGGGTGAGCAGTTCTTC. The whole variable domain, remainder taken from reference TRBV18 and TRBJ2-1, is NAGVMQNPRHLVRRRGQEARLRCSPMKGHSHVYWYRQLPEEGLKFMVYLQKENIIDESGMPKERFSAEFPKEGPSILRIQQVVRGDSAAYFCASSPGLAGAGEQFFGPGTRLTVL.

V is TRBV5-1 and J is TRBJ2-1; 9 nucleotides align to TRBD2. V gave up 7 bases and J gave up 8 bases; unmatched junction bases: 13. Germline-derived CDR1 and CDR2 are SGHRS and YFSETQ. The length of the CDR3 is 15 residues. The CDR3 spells CASRTGTSPPYEQFF. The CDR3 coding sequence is TGCGCCAGCCGCACCGGGACTAGCCCACCCTATGAGCAGTTCTTC.

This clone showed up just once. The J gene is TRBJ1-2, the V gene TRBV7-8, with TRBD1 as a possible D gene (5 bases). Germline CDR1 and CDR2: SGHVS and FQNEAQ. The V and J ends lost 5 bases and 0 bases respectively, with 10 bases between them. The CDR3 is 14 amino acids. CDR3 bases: TGTGCCAGCAGCCTGGGGCGGACTAACTATGGCTACACCTTC. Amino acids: CASSLGRTNYGYTF.

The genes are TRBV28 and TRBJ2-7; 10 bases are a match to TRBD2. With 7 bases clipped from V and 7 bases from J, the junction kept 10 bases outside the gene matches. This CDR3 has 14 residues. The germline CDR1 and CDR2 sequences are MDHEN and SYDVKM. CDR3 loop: CASIPRVAGGEQYF. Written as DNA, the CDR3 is TGTGCCAGCATCCCTCGGGTAGCGGGAGGTGAGCAGTACTTC.

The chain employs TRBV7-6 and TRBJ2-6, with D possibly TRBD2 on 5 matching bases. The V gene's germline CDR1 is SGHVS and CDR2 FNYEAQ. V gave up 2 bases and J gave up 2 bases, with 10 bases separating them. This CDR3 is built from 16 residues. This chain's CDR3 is CASSLLFGAGANVLTF. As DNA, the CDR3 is TGTGCCAGCAGCTTACTTTTCGGGGCTGGGGCCAACGTCCTGACTTTC. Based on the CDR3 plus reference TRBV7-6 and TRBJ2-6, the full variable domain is GAGVSQSPRYKVTKRGQDVALRCDPISGHVSLYWYRQALGQGPEFLTYFNYEAQQDKSGLPNDRFSAERPEGSISTLTIQRTEQRDSAMYRCASSLLFGAGANVLTFGAGSRLTVL.

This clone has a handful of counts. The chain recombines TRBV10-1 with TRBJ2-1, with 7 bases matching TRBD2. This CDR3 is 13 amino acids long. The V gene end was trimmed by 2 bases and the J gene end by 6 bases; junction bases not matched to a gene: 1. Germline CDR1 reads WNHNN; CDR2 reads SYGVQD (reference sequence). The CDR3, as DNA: TGCGCCAGCAGTGAGGGGGGGGTCAATGAGCAGTTCTTC. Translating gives CASSEGGVNEQFF.

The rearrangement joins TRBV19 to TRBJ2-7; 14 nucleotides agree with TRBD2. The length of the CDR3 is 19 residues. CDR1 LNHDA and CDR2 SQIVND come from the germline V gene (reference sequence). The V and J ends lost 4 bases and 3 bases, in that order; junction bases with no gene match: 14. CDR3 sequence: CASSKGGTSGSSLVYEQYF. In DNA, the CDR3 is TGTGCCAGTAGTAAAGGGGGGACTAGCGGGAGTAGTCTGGTCTACGAGCAGTACTTC. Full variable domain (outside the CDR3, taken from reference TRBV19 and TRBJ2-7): DGGITQSPKYLFRKEGQNVTLSCEQNLNHDAMYWYRQDPGQGLRLIYYSQIVNDFQKGDIAEGYSVSREKKESFPLTVTSAQKNPTAFYLCASSKGGTSGSSLVYEQYFGPGTRLTVT.

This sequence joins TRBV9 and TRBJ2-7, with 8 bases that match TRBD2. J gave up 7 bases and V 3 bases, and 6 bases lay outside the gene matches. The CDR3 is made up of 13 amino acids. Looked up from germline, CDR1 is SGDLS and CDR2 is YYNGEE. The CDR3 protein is CASSESLAGEQYF. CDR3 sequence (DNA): TGTGCCAGCAGCGAGAGTCTAGCGGGTGAGCAGTACTTC.

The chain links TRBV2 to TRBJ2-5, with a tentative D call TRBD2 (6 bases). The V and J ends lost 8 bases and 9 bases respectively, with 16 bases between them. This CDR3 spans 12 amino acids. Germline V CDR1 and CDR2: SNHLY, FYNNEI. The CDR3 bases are TGTGCCAGCGGGGTTGGCCCGGGGGCCCAGTACTTC. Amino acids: CASGVGPGAQYF.

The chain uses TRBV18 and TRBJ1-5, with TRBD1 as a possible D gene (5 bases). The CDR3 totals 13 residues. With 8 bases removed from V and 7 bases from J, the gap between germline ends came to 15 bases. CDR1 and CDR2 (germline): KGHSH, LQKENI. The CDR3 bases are TGTGCCAGCCGGGAGGGGAGGGAACAGCCCCAGCATTTT. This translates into CASREGREQPQHF.

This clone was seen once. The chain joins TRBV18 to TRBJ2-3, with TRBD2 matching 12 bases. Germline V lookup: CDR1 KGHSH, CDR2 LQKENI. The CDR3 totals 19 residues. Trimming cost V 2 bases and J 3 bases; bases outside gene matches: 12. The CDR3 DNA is TGTGCCAGCTCACCATTCGGCGGTTCTAGCGGGAGGGCAACAGATACGCAGTATTTT. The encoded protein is CASSPFGGSSGRATDTQYF.

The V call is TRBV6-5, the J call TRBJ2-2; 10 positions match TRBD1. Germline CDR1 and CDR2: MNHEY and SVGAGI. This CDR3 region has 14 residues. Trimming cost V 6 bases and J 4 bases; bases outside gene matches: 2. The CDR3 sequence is CASSGTGVTGELFF. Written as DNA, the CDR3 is TGTGCCAGCAGCGGGACAGGGGTCACCGGGGAGCTGTTTTTT.

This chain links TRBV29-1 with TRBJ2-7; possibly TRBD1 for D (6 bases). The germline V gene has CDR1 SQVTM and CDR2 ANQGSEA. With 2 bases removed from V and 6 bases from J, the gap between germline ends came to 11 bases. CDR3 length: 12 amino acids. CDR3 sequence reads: CSVEFQGSEQYF. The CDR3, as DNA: TGCAGCGTTGAATTCCAGGGGAGCGAGCAGTACTTC.

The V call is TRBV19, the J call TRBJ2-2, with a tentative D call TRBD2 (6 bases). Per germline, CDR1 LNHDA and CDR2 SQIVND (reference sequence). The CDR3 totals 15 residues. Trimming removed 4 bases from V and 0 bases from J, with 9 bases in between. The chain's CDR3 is CASSTSGPNTGELFF. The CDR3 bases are TGTGCCAGTAGTACGAGCGGGCCGAACACCGGGGAGCTGTTTTTT.

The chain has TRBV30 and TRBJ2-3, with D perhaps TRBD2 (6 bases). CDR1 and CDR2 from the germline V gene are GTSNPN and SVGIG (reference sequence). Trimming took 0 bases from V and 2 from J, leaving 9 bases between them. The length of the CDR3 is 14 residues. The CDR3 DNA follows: TGTGCCTGGAGTGTACCGGGGGACACAGATACGCAGTATTTT. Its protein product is CAWSVPGDTDTQYF.

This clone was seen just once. Here the CDR3 reads CASSIRTERAVHYGYTF. The CDR3, as DNA: TGTGCCAGCAGCATTCGGACAGAAAGGGCCGTCCATTATGGCTACACCTTC. This chain joins TRBV21-1 and TRBJ1-2; TRBD1, the table's D call, was not compared with the DNA. TRBV21-1 is recorded as a pseudogene. CDR3 size: 17 residues.

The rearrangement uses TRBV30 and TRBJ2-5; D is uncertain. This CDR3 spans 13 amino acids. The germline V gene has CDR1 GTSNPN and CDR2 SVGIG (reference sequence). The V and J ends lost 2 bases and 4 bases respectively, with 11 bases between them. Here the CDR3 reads CAWSPPARETQYF. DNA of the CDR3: TGTGCCTGGAGTCCCCCAGCTAGAGAGACCCAGTACTTC.

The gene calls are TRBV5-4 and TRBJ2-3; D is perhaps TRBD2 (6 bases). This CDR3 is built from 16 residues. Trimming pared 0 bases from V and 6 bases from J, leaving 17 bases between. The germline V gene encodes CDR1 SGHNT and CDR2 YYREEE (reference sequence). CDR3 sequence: CASSLVGGNSYDTQYF. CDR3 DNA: TGTGCCAGCAGCTTGGTCGGGGGTAATAGCTACGATACGCAGTATTTT.

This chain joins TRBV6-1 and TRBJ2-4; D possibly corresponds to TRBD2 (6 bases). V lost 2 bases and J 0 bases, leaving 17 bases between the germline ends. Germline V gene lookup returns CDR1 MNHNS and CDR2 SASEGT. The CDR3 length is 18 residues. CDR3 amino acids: CASSEMEGLVLAKNIQYF. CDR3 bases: TGTGCCAGCAGTGAAATGGAGGGGCTAGTATTAGCCAAAAACATTCAGTACTTC.

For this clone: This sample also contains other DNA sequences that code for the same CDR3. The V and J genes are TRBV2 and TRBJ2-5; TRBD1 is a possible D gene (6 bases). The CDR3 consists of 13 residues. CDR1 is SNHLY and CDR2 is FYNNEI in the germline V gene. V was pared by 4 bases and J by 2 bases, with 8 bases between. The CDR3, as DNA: TGTGCCAGCAGTGCACAGGGACAAGAGACCCAGTACTTC. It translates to CASSAQGQETQYF. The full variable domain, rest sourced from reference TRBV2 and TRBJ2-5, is EPEVTQTPSHQVTQMGQEVILRCVPISNHLYFYWYRQILGQKVEFLVSFYNNEISEKSEIFDDQFSVERPDGSNFTLKIRSTKLEDSAMYFCASSAQGQETQYFGPGTRLLVL.

CDR3 sequence reads: CASIPLTATPYNEQFF. The CDR3 bases are TGTGCCAGCATCCCCTTAACAGCCACACCCTACAATGAGCAGTTCTTC. The chain has TRBV28 and TRBJ2-1; D is ambiguous. CDR3 length: 16 residues. The germline V and J ends were trimmed by 7 bases and 2 bases, with 18 bases remaining between them. Germline assignment: CDR1 MDHEN and CDR2 SYDVKM.

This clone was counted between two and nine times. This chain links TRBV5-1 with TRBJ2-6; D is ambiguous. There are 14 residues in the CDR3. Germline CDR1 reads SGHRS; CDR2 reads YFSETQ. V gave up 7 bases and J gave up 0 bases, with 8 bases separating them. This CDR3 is CASSVGSGANVLTF. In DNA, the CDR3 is TGCGCCAGCTCGGTTGGCTCTGGGGCCAACGTCCTGACTTTC.